What follows are 5 T cell receptor beta chains derived from one specimen sequenced in a study of cytomegalovirus exposure and HLA in healthy donors (dated by TCRdb to about 2017). The library was produced with the immunoSEQ multiplex PCR assay. A mixture of 60 forward primers for TCR Vbeta segments and 13 reverse primers for TCR Jbeta segments was used in the multiplex PCR. Held by TCRdb, this immuneACCESS table contains in-frame sequences only and omits some clones. Under half of the omission traces to an unresolved V gene where checked; the cause of the rest is unknown. This sample comprises around 180,000 clones, approximately 80% of them detected only once. The ten most abundant clones make up around 0.46% of the sample. Sequenced material: PBMCs. The receptors here all came from a woman aged 45-59 years in good health and CMV-seronegative.

This rearrangement joins TRBV6-5 to TRBJ1-1; the D gene is possibly TRBD1 (6 bases). The V gene lost 6 bases and the J gene lost 0 bases, with 11 bases spanning the gap. In germline, CDR1 is MNHEY, CDR2 SVGAGI. CDR3 length: 14 amino acids. The CDR3 region is CASSLTGLNTEAFF. Here the CDR3 DNA reads TGTGCCAGCAGCCTCACAGGGTTGAACACTGAAGCTTTCTTT.

The rearrangement uses TRBV19 and TRBJ2-2; 9 bases align to TRBD2. The V and J ends lost 7 bases and 4 bases, in that order; junction bases with no gene match: 10. CDR1 is LNHDA, CDR2 SQIVND, per germline (reference sequence). The CDR3 extends over 16 amino acids. The CDR3 sequence: CASILSGGNPTGELFF. The DNA of the CDR3 is TGTGCCAGTATCCTTAGCGGGGGTAACCCCACCGGGGAGCTGTTTTTT.

J is TRBJ2-2 and V is TRBV18, with D possibly TRBD2 on 6 matching bases. Per the germline V gene, CDR1 is KGHSH and CDR2 is LQKENI. CDR3 length: 14 residues. V lost 3 bases and J 8 bases, leaving 13 bases between the germline ends. In nucleotides, the CDR3 is TGTGCCAGCTCACCGGGACTCACTCCTGGGGAGCTGTTTTTT. Translated: CASSPGLTPGELFF.

The chain links TRBV5-1 to TRBJ2-1; TRBD1 agrees at 7 bases. The CDR3 has 13 residues. Germline trimming cut 1 base from V and 11 bases from J; bases unmatched to any gene: 6. Germline CDR1 and CDR2: SGHRS and YFSETQ. This CDR3 is CASSLPDRAKQFF. Here the CDR3 DNA reads TGCGCCAGCAGCTTGCCTGACAGGGCGAAGCAGTTCTTC.

The rearrangement uses TRBV28 and TRBJ2-3; D unresolved. In germline, CDR1 is MDHEN, CDR2 SYDVKM. The CDR3 contains 14 residues. The V end was cut by 7 bases, the J end by 0 bases, with 11 bases between. CDR3 loop: CASTQALSTDTQYF. CDR3 coding DNA: TGTGCCAGCACTCAAGCCCTTAGCACAGATACGCAGTATTTT.